Presented here are 17 T cell receptor beta chains from one specimen sequenced in a study of blood T cell repertoires in COVID-19. The protocol was immunoSEQ multiplex PCR, while the TCRdb copy is restricted to in-frame clones and leaves out a portion. The sample includes a few hundred thousand clones, less than 85% of them seen just once. Sequencing used peripheral blood. The receptors originated from a woman aged 18-35 years with acute or convalescent COVID-19.

This sequence joins TRBV27 and TRBJ1-4, with a weak D call TRBD1 (6 bases). Germline loops: CDR1 MNHEY, CDR2 SMNVEV (reference sequence). The CDR3 loop spans 14 amino acids. Trimming pared 2 bases from V and 7 bases from J, leaving 11 bases between. CDR3 sequence: CASSLRGWGEKLFF. For the CDR3, the DNA is TGTGCCAGCAGTTTAAGGGGGTGGGGTGAAAAACTGTTTTTT.

This clone has at least ten counts. The J gene is TRBJ2-7, the V gene TRBV28, with D unresolved. V gave up 4 bases and J gave up 5 bases, with 18 bases separating them. Germline CDR1 MDHEN, CDR2 SYDVKM. The length of the CDR3 is 15 residues. The CDR3 region is CASSSTTLNIDEQYF. The DNA for the CDR3 is TGTGCCAGCAGTTCCACCACCTTGAACATTGACGAGCAGTACTTC.

V usage is TRBV6-4 and J usage is TRBJ2-1; 10 nucleotides align to TRBD2. Losses at the gene ends were 4 bases for V and 6 bases for J; bases not matched to a gene: 6. The length of the CDR3 is 15 residues. Germline V gene data show CDR1 as MRHNA and CDR2 as SNTAGT. CDR3 protein: CASSGSGGAVNEQFF. In DNA, the CDR3 is TGTGCCAGCAGTGGGAGCGGGGGGGCCGTCAATGAGCAGTTCTTC.

This clone was found once. The chain couples TRBV5-1 to TRBJ1-1; unclear D gene. V dropped 2 bases and J dropped 4 bases, with 12 bases sitting between them. The CDR3 has 14 residues. Germline CDR1 SGHRS, CDR2 YFSETQ. In nucleotides, the CDR3 is TGCGCCAGCAGCTTAGACTTGGGGAGCACTGAAGCTTTCTTT. Protein: CASSLDLGSTEAFF. The full variable domain, rest sourced from reference TRBV5-1 and TRBJ1-1, is KAGVTQTPRYLIKTRGQQVTLSCSPISGHRSVSWYQQTPGQGLQFLFEYFSETQRNKGNFPGRFSGRQFSNSRSEMNVSTLELGDSALYLCASSLDLGSTEAFFGQGTRLTVV.

A few counts support this clone. J is TRBJ1-6 and V is TRBV2; D is unclear. The CDR3 totals 13 residues. Germline V CDR1 and CDR2: SNHLY, FYNNEI. Trimming cost V 2 bases and J 11 bases, with 10 bases left between them. The CDR3, as DNA: TGTGCCAGCAGTGAATCCCAGGCGACACCCCTCCACTTT. This sequence encodes CASSESQATPLHF.

The rearrangement uses TRBV30 and TRBJ1-2; D gene unclear. Germline values: CDR1 GTSNPN, CDR2 SVGIG (reference sequence). The CDR3 covers 12 residues. Trimming pared 2 bases from V and 1 base from J, leaving 5 bases between. CDR3 in amino acids: CAWSLNNYGYTF. CDR3 DNA sequence: TGTGCCTGGAGTCTTAATAACTATGGCTACACCTTC.

The chain carries TRBV4-1 and TRBJ1-4, with 7 positions matching TRBD1. From germline, CDR1 is MGHRA and CDR2 YSYEKL. V dropped 4 bases and J dropped 2; count of bases not matched to a gene: 7. The CDR3 totals 16 residues. The CDR3 loop reads CASSLRQGETNEKLFF. CDR3 bases: TGCGCCAGCAGCCTCCGACAGGGAGAGACTAATGAAAAACTGTTTTTT.

The V and J genes are TRBV27 and TRBJ1-5; a weak D match, TRBD1 (5 bases). Germline V gene lookup returns CDR1 MNHEY and CDR2 SMNVEV (reference sequence). The ends were cut back, 6 bases at V and 0 bases at J, with 24 bases in the middle. CDR3 size: 19 residues. CDR3 sequence reads: CASRVTGANDFDSNQPQHF. Here the CDR3 DNA reads TGTGCCAGCAGAGTCACAGGCGCCAATGATTTTGATAGCAATCAGCCCCAGCATTTT.

V is TRBV16 and J is TRBJ2-5, with a possible D match to TRBD2 (6 bases). CDR3 size: 14 residues. V lost 4 bases to trimming and J lost 3 bases, with 12 bases between them. The germline V gene encodes CDR1 KGHSY and CDR2 FQNENV. CDR3 sequence: CASSPGGGEETQYF. The CDR3 DNA follows: TGTGCCAGCAGCCCAGGAGGAGGGGAAGAGACCCAGTACTTC.

The chain has TRBV7-3 and TRBJ2-3, with 7 nucleotides matching TRBD1. The trim removed 6 bases at V and 6 bases at J, leaving 12 bases unmatched. The CDR3 sequence is 15 residues long. Germline V lookup: CDR1 SGHTA, CDR2 FQGTGA. Here the CDR3 DNA reads TGTGCCAGCAGTCTGTTCCAAGGGGGCGGGGATACGCAGTATTTT. Encoded protein: CASSLFQGGGDTQYF.

J is TRBJ2-2 and V is TRBV6-1; D not certain. The V end was cut by 0 bases, the J end by 1 base, with 6 bases between. This CDR3 has 15 amino acids. Germline V gene data show CDR1 as MNHNS and CDR2 as SASEGT. The DNA for the CDR3 is TGTGCCAGCAGTGAAGCACAGTTGAACACCGGGGAGCTGTTTTTT. As protein: CASSEAQLNTGELFF.

This sequence joins TRBV3-1 (or the pseudogene TRBV3-2) and TRBJ2-5, with D possibly TRBD2 on 5 matching bases. CDR3 length: 15 amino acids. Germline-derived CDR1 and CDR2 are LGHDT and YNNKEL (reference sequence). Trimming stripped 4 bases from V and 4 bases from J, with 16 bases between. The DNA for the CDR3 is TGTGCCAGCAGCCTGACGTCGAGTGAGGGAGAGACCCAGTACTTC. Its translation is CASSLTSSEGETQYF.

This clone appeared a few times. The chain has TRBV12-3 or TRBV12-4 and TRBJ2-1; 8 bases agree with TRBD1. V lost 5 bases and J lost 6; bases outside the gene matches: 3. CDR3 length: 13 residues. DNA of the CDR3: TGTGCCAGCAGTGTGGACAGGGTCAATGAGCAGTTCTTC. As protein: CASSVDRVNEQFF.

This chain links TRBV6-5 with TRBJ1-5; 8 nucleotides match TRBD1. With V trimmed by 5 bases and J by 6 bases, 3 bases remained unmatched. CDR3 size: 13 residues. Germline assignment: CDR1 MNHEY and CDR2 SVGAGI. The CDR3 coding sequence is TGTGCCAGCAGTCTGGACAGGGCTCAGCCCCAGCATTTT. Its protein is CASSLDRAQPQHF.

The V gene is TRBV9, the J gene TRBJ2-1; the D gene is possibly TRBD2 (6 bases). The CDR3 spans 14 residues. V was shortened by 2 bases and J by 4 bases, with 10 bases between the two germline ends. The germline gives CDR1 SGDLS, CDR2 YYNGEE. This CDR3 reads CASSVSSGYNEQFF. CDR3 nucleotide sequence: TGTGCCAGCAGCGTGTCCAGCGGGTACAATGAGCAGTTCTTC.

The chain has TRBV5-6 and TRBJ2-1; possible D gene TRBD1, 5 bases. The CDR3 consists of 14 residues. Looked up from germline, CDR1 is SGHDT and CDR2 is YYEEEE. Trimming shortened V by 5 bases and J by 2 bases, and 11 bases separated the two germline ends. CDR3 sequence: CASSVTVTYNEQFF. For the CDR3, the DNA is TGTGCCAGCAGTGTGACAGTGACCTACAATGAGCAGTTCTTC.

The chain is built from TRBV15 and TRBJ2-3, with 9 nucleotides matching TRBD2. Trimming took 8 bases from V and 5 from J; bases not matched to a gene: 11. The CDR3 loop spans 15 amino acids. The germline CDR1 and CDR2 sequences are LNHNV and YYDKDF (reference sequence). The CDR3 here is CATSLRRGGIDTQYF. The CDR3 DNA reads TGTGCCACCTCATTGCGGCGGGGGGGCATAGATACGCAGTATTTT.